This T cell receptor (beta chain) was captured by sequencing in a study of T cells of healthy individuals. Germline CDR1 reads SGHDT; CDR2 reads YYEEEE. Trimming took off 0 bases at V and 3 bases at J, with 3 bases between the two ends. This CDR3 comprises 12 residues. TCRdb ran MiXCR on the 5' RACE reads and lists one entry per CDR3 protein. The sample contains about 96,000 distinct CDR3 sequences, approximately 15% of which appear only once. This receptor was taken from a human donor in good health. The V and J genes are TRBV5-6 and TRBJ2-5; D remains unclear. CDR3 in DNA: TGTGCCAGCAGCTTGGGAGAAGAGACCCAGTACTTC. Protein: CASSLGEETQYF.